This is a list of T cell receptor beta chains from one sample in a study of T cells in tumors and immune-related adverse events. Using immunoSEQ multiplex PCR, the repertoire was profiled, and TCRdb retains in-frame clones only, with some absent. The table lists roughly 24,000 clones, about 90% of them singletons, with 1.1% to 1.5% in the top ten. The sample in question was lymph node tissue, obtained from a patient treated with anti-PD-1 therapy. Receptors were obtained from a female donor with metastatic renal cell carcinoma. The CDR3 runs from the conserved cysteine through the conserved F or W. The D gene is left open where the match is weak. Not all rows give a size; the values are once, few, many and, for expanded clones, a class.

>-|TRBD2|TRBV7-2|TRBJ2-5
TGTGCCAGCAGCCGACTAGCGGGGGGGCAAGAGACCCAGTACTTC
CASSRLAGGQETQYF
>-|TRBD1|TRBV6-6|TRBJ2-7
TGTGCCAGCAGTAACCCACAGGGGGCGAAGTACGAGCAGTACTTC
CASSNPQGAKYEQYF
>-|-|TRBV5-5|TRBJ1-5
TGTGCCAGCAGCTCCGCAAGTGATCAGCCCCAGCATTTT
CASSSASDQPQHF
>-|-|TRBV14|TRBJ2-3
TGTGCCAGCAGCCAAGCGGGGTCTAGCACAGATACGCAGTATTTT
CASSQAGSSTDTQYF
>-|-|TRBV18|TRBJ2-3
TGTGCCAGCTCACCCCCCGGATTGAGCACAGATACGCAGTATTTT
CASSPPGLSTDTQYF
>few|-|TRBV5-6|TRBJ1-1
TGTGCCAGCAGCTCAGACATGAACACTGAAGCTTTCTTT
CASSSDMNTEAFF
>-|-|TRBV5-8|TRBJ1-2
TGTGCCAGCAGGTGGCCTCAAGGGAACTATGGCTACACCTTC
CASRWPQGNYGYTF
>-|TRBD2|TRBV15|TRBJ2-3
TGTGCCACCAGCAGAGGACTAGCGGGGGGCATAATCTCAGATACGCAGTATTTT
CATSRGLAGGIISDTQYF
>-|TRBD1|TRBV19|TRBJ1-2
TGTGCCAGTAGTGCCAACAGGGGAACTGGCTACACCTTC
CASSANRGTGYTF
>-|TRBD1|TRBV10-3|TRBJ2-7
TGTGCCATCAGACCCGGGACAGGGGTCCACGAGCAGTACTTC
CAIRPGTGVHEQYF
>-|-|TRBV5-4|TRBJ2-5
TGTGCCAGCAGCTTGATTACTAGCCAAGAGACCCAGTACTTC
CASSLITSQETQYF
>-|TRBD1|TRBV6-1|TRBJ2-5
TGTGCCAGCAGTGACCGAAAGACAGGGGGGGAGGAGACCCAGTACTTC
CASSDRKTGGEETQYF
>-|-|TRBV5-1|TRBJ2-7
TGCGCCAGCAGCTTGGGTGGGACCCTACCCTACGAGCAGTACTTC
CASSLGGTLPYEQYF
>-|-|TRBV10-2|TRBJ1-2
TGCGCCAGCAGAGATACCGGGACAACAACTAACTATGGCTACACCTTC
CASRDTGTTTNYGYTF
>-|-|TRBV27|TRBJ2-7
TGTGCCAGCAGTTCTCCGGGTCGATCCTACGAGCAGTACTTC
CASSSPGRSYEQYF